Following are 23 T cell receptor beta chains from one sample sequenced in a study of blood T cell repertoires in COVID-19. The table came from immunoSEQ multiplex PCR; TCRdb's copy has only in-frame clones and leaves some out. The sample includes about 72,000 clones, over 75% of them seen just once. The sequenced material came from peripheral blood. The origin of the receptors is a man over 45 with acute or convalescent COVID-19.

CDR3: CASSLDTINYGYTF. In DNA, the CDR3 is TGTGCCAGCAGTCTCGACACCATTAACTATGGCTACACCTTC. The rearrangement links TRBV6-5 to TRBJ1-2; D remains ambiguous. Germline V CDR1 and CDR2: MNHEY, SVGAGI. Trimming took off 5 bases at V and 1 base at J, with 11 bases between the two ends. This CDR3 is 14 amino acids long.

V gene TRBV11-2 combines with J gene TRBJ2-5; 7 bases are shared with TRBD1. Per germline, CDR1 SGHAT and CDR2 FQNNGV. The CDR3 is 13 amino acids. Unmatched junction bases numbered 5, after V lost 5 bases and J lost 5 bases. CDR3 region: CASSDREWETQYF. DNA of the CDR3: TGTGCCAGCAGCGACAGGGAGTGGGAGACCCAGTACTTC.

The chain recombines TRBV28 with TRBJ1-5, with D hard to call. Germline lookup yields CDR1 MDHEN and CDR2 SYDVKM. CDR3 length: 13 residues. The V gene lost 3 bases and the J gene lost 7 bases, with 10 bases spanning the gap. The CDR3, as DNA: TGTGCCAGCAGTTTCCGCGGGAGGCAGCCCCAGCATTTT. Translated: CASSFRGRQPQHF.

J is TRBJ2-1 and V is TRBV27, with D possibly TRBD1 on 6 matching bases. Trimming cost V 2 bases and J 12 bases, with 20 bases left between them. This CDR3 is 15 amino acids long. The germline V gene has CDR1 MNHEY and CDR2 SMNVEV (reference sequence). The CDR3 loop reads CASSLAPGTSTSQFF. For the CDR3, the DNA is TGTGCCAGCAGTTTAGCACCCGGGACATCCACCTCGCAGTTCTTC.

This rearrangement joins TRBV24-1 to TRBJ2-5, with 9 positions matching TRBD2. The CDR3 has 15 residues. CDR1 KGHDR and CDR2 SFDVKD come from the germline V gene. Trimming at V came to 6 bases and at J to 3 bases, leaving 7 bases not matched to a gene. The DNA for the CDR3 is TGTGCCACCAGTACTATGGCTAGCGGGGAAGAGACCCAGTACTTC. The encoded protein is CATSTMASGEETQYF.

The rearrangement uses TRBV6-1 and TRBJ2-6, with 9 bases lining up with TRBD1. Germline values: CDR1 MNHNS, CDR2 SASEGT. V trimming: 4 bases; J trimming: 2 bases; junction bases outside the gene matches: 6. The length of the CDR3 is 17 residues. The chain's CDR3 is CASSAGQGFAGANVLTF. In DNA, the CDR3 is TGTGCCAGCAGTGCCGGACAGGGGTTTGCTGGGGCCAACGTCCTGACTTTC.

The V call is TRBV11-2, the J call TRBJ2-5; 8 positions agree with TRBD1. Trimming took 3 bases from V and 3 from J; bases not matched to a gene: 6. Germline V gene sequence: CDR1 SGHAT, CDR2 FQNNGV. This CDR3 has 15 amino acids. The CDR3 bases are TGTGCCAGCAGCTTTCAACAGGGGGGAAAAGAGACCCAGTACTTC. It is translated as CASSFQQGGKETQYF.

The rearrangement joins TRBV27 to TRBJ2-2; TRBD2 aligns across 7 bases. The CDR3 is made up of 14 amino acids. V gave up 5 bases and J gave up 5 bases; unmatched junction bases: 5. CDR1 is MNHEY and CDR2 is SMNVEV in the germline V gene (reference sequence). CDR3 in DNA: TGTGCCAGCAGTCCTGGGGGGGGGACCGGGGAGCTGTTTTTT. It translates to CASSPGGGTGELFF.

The chain carries TRBV29-1 and TRBJ2-7, with 9 bases fitting TRBD1. Germline V gene data show CDR1 as SQVTM and CDR2 as ANQGSEA. The CDR3 covers 12 residues. With 7 bases clipped from V and 5 bases from J, the junction kept 6 bases outside the gene matches. Written as DNA, the CDR3 is TGCAGCGCCGGGACAGGGAACAACGAGCAGTACTTC. Protein sequence: CSAGTGNNEQYF.

This clone was counted a single time. The chain joins TRBV5-1 to TRBJ1-2; 9 nucleotides match TRBD1. The CDR3 is made up of 14 amino acids. Losses at the gene ends were 4 bases for V and 5 bases for J; bases not matched to a gene: 6. Germline loops: CDR1 SGHRS, CDR2 YFSETQ. The CDR3 bases are TGCGCCAGCAGCGGAACCGGGACAGGGTATGGCTACACCTTC. Translated: CASSGTGTGYGYTF.

This clone was detected only once. This chain links TRBV10-1 with TRBJ2-7; 9 nucleotides match TRBD1. In germline, CDR1 is WNHNN, CDR2 SYGVQD (reference sequence). The CDR3 has 13 amino acids. Unmatched junction bases numbered 3, after V lost 4 bases and J lost 5 bases. CDR3 sequence reads: CASSARDRDEQYF. CDR3 DNA sequence: TGCGCCAGCAGTGCGAGGGACAGGGACGAGCAGTACTTC.

This chain connects TRBV5-6 to TRBJ1-1, with D unclear. There are 12 residues in the CDR3. V lost 6 bases to trimming and J lost 0 bases, with 6 bases between them. Germline CDR1 is SGHDT and CDR2 is YYEEEE. The CDR3: CASTVMNTEAFF. As DNA, the CDR3 is TGTGCCAGCACCGTTATGAACACTGAAGCTTTCTTT.

V gene TRBV28 combines with J gene TRBJ1-5; D is undetermined. The CDR3 is made up of 14 amino acids. Germline CDR1 is MDHEN and CDR2 is SYDVKM. V lost 2 bases to trimming and J lost 2 bases, with 7 bases between them. CDR3 sequence (DNA): TGTGCCAGCAGTTTAGTGTCAGGCAATCAGCCCCAGCATTTT. Protein product: CASSLVSGNQPQHF. Based on the CDR3 plus reference TRBV28 and TRBJ1-5, the full variable domain is DVKVTQSSRYLVKRTGEKVFLECVQDMDHENMFWYRQDPGLGLRLIYFSYDVKMKEKGDIPEGYSVSREKKERFSLILESASTNQTSMYLCASSLVSGNQPQHFGDGTRLSIL.

The chain carries TRBV25-1 and TRBJ2-1; D ambiguous. The germline V and J ends were trimmed by 1 base and 0 bases, with 16 bases remaining between them. Germline V gene sequence: CDR1 MGHDK, CDR2 SYGVNS. The CDR3 length is 18 residues. The DNA of the CDR3 is TGTGCCAGCAGTGAATTTTATACCGAGGAAAGCTCCTACAATGAGCAGTTCTTC. It yields the protein CASSEFYTEESSYNEQFF.

This chain connects TRBV7-9 to TRBJ1-1; TRBD1 is a possible D gene (6 bases). The CDR3 length is 15 residues. V shed 5 bases and J shed 1 base, with 14 bases lying between them. Germline loops: CDR1 SEHNR, CDR2 FQNEAQ (reference sequence). The CDR3 sequence: CASSQGQPENTEAFF. In DNA, the CDR3 is TGTGCCAGCAGCCAGGGACAACCCGAGAACACTGAAGCTTTCTTT.

V is TRBV6-6 and J is TRBJ2-5; D is ambiguous. The V gene lost 8 bases and the J gene lost 3 bases, with 16 bases spanning the gap. The CDR3 sequence is 14 residues long. Looked up from germline, CDR1 is MNHNY and CDR2 is SVGAGI (reference sequence). The CDR3 bases are TGTGCCAGCCGGTCCCTGGAGACCGAAGAGACCCAGTACTTC. It codes for CASRSLETEETQYF.

The chain links TRBV29-1 to TRBJ2-7; D might be TRBD1 (5 bases). Trimming removed 4 bases at V and 0 bases at J, with 10 bases between. The CDR3 has 13 amino acids. Germline V CDR1 and CDR2: SQVTM, ANQGSEA. The CDR3 sequence: CSVGQTLSYEQYF. The CDR3 DNA is TGCAGCGTTGGACAGACTCTCTCCTACGAGCAGTACTTC.

This chain joins TRBV6-5 and TRBJ1-4; 8 positions match TRBD1. CDR1 and CDR2 (germline): MNHEY, SVGAGI. CDR3 length equals 14 residues. V lost 8 bases to trimming and J lost 4 bases; unmatched junction nucleotides: 6. CDR3 coding DNA: TGTGCCAGCGGGTTCGGACAGGGTAATGAAAAACTGTTTTTT. Translation: CASGFGQGNEKLFF.

The rearrangement joins TRBV20-1 to TRBJ1-2; D gene unclear. The germline V and J ends were trimmed by 6 bases and 7 bases, with 9 bases remaining between them. Germline assignment: CDR1 DFQATT and CDR2 SNEGSKA (reference sequence). The CDR3 is made up of 10 amino acids. This CDR3 is CSAGQVGYTF. In DNA form, the CDR3 reads TGCAGTGCGGGTCAGGTTGGCTACACCTTC.

This chain links TRBV27 with TRBJ1-6, with 7 bases fitting TRBD1. The CDR3 totals 14 residues. Trimming cost V 6 bases and J 5 bases; bases outside gene matches: 4. Germline V lookup: CDR1 MNHEY, CDR2 SMNVEV (reference sequence). This chain's CDR3 is CASRPGTDNSPLHF. CDR3 nucleotides: TGTGCCAGCAGACCCGGGACAGATAATTCACCCCTCCACTTT.

This rearrangement joins TRBV6-5 to TRBJ2-7; 7 bases map to TRBD2. Germline CDR1 MNHEY, CDR2 SVGAGI. J gave up 6 bases and V 6 bases, and 5 bases lay outside the gene matches. The CDR3 totals 12 residues. CDR3: CASRPTGGEQYF. Here the CDR3 DNA reads TGTGCCAGCAGGCCTACGGGGGGCGAGCAGTACTTC.

This chain joins TRBV28 and TRBJ1-6, with 7 nucleotides matching TRBD1. CDR1 and CDR2 (germline): MDHEN, SYDVKM. After removal of 2 bases from V and 0 bases from J, the junction contained 4 bases not matched to a gene. The CDR3 length is 17 residues. The CDR3 DNA reads as TGTGCCAGCAGTTTAGGACAGGCACCCTCCTATAATTCACCCCTCCACTTT. This encodes CASSLGQAPSYNSPLHF. Using reference TRBV28 and TRBJ1-6 for the parts outside the CDR3, the full variable domain is DVKVTQSSRYLVKRTGEKVFLECVQDMDHENMFWYRQDPGLGLRLIYFSYDVKMKEKGDIPEGYSVSREKKERFSLILESASTNQTSMYLCASSLGQAPSYNSPLHFGNGTRLTVT.

This sequence joins TRBV27 and TRBJ2-7; perhaps TRBD2 as D (6 bases). Germline CDR1 is MNHEY and CDR2 is SMNVEV (reference sequence). The V end lost 2 bases, the J end lost 4 bases, and 21 bases lay between the germline ends. This CDR3 region has 17 residues. The DNA of the CDR3 is TGTGCCAGCAGTTTACAGGGAGGAGGACTGACTCATTACGAGCAGTACTTC. Its translation is CASSLQGGGLTHYEQYF.